Below, one T cell receptor (beta chain) is given with its context. V gave up 7 bases and J gave up 8 bases; unmatched junction bases: 12. Looked up from germline, CDR1 is KGHDR and CDR2 is SFDVKD. The CDR3 contains 16 residues. In the authors' workflow: Estimation of nucleated cell counts relied on the amplification of reference gene primers. TCRdb's table, derived via immunoSEQ multiplex PCR, lists solely in-frame clones and lacks some. The V and J calls and clone size come from that table; D and trimming were worked out from the DNA. The data hold around 290,000 clones, with approximately 90% observed a single time. This record comes from a study of blood T cell repertoires in COVID-19. Study at large: Samples came from the United States, Italy and Spain, spanning acute and convalescent COVID-19. Nucleic acid was either cDNA or gDNA, and it came from T cells, B-cell-depleted T cells, or PBMCs.

This clonotype originated in a man aged 40-55 years with acute or convalescent COVID-19. Material: peripheral blood. This chain uses TRBV24-1 with TRBJ2-1; 11 nucleotides agree with TRBD1. The CDR3 DNA reads as TGTGCCACCAGCCGAATTCCGGGACAGGGGGTCCATGAGCAGTTCTTC. Protein sequence: CATSRIPGQGVHEQFF.